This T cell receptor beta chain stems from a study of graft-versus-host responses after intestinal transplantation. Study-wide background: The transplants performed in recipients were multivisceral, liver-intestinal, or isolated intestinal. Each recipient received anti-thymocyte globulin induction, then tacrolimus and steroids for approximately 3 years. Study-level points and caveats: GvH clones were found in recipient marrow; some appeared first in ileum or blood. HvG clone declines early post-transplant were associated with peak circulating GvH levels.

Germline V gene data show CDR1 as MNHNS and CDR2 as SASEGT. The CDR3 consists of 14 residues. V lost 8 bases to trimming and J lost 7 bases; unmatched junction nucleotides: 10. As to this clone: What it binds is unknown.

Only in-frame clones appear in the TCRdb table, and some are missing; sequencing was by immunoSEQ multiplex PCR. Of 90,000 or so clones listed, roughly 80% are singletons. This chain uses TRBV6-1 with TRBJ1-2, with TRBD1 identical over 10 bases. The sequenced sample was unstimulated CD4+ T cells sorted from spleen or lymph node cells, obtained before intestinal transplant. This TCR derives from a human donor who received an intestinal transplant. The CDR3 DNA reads TGTGCCAGCGGGGAGAGACAGGGGGCGGTTGGCTACACCTTC. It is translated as CASGERQGAVGYTF.